Each of the 24 T cell receptor beta chains below was sequenced from the same sample in a study of Ad26.COV2.S vaccination and SARS-CoV-2 variants. The treatment denotes: 19 received Ad26.COV2.S at low or high dose, single or two shots; roughly five received placebo; per-sample allocation not given. Sampling took place 63 days after the first vaccine or placebo injection. Method: immunoSEQ multiplex PCR; TCRdb's copy keeps in-frame clones and lacks some. This sample carries about 400,000 clones, approximately 90% of them seen once, and the ten largest clones take over 1.5%. This sample comprised peripheral blood, obtained in a trial of Ad26.COV2.S vaccine versus placebo. The receptors originated from a person between 18 and 65 years old who received the Ad26.COV2.S COVID-19 vaccine or a placebo.

This chain connects TRBV2 to TRBJ2-7; TRBD2 is a possible D gene (5 bases). V shed 8 bases and J shed 1 base, with 9 bases lying between them. This CDR3 contains 12 residues. Germline V gives CDR1 SNHLY, CDR2 FYNNEI. The CDR3 sequence is CASSRTSYEQYF. The CDR3 DNA follows: TGTGCCAGCTCTAGGACTTCCTACGAGCAGTACTTC. The full variable domain, in which reference TRBV2 and TRBJ2-7 provide the parts outside the CDR3, is EPEVTQTPSHQVTQMGQEVILRCVPISNHLYFYWYRQILGQKVEFLVSFYNNEISEKSEIFDDQFSVERPDGSNFTLKIRSTKLEDSAMYFCASSRTSYEQYFGPGTRLTVT.

The chain links TRBV30 to TRBJ2-6, with a tentative D call TRBD1 (6 bases). The CDR3 has 15 amino acids. V lost 5 bases, J lost 0 bases, and 11 bases lay in between. Looked up from germline, CDR1 is GTSNPN and CDR2 is SVGIG (reference sequence). The CDR3 region is CAWEQGSSGANVLTF. In DNA form, the CDR3 reads TGTGCCTGGGAACAGGGTTCCTCTGGGGCCAACGTCCTGACTTTC.

V usage is TRBV27 and J usage is TRBJ1-6, with 7 bases lining up with TRBD1. Unmatched junction bases numbered 6, after V lost 3 bases and J lost 7 bases. In germline, CDR1 is MNHEY, CDR2 SMNVEV (reference sequence). The length of the CDR3 is 15 residues. CDR3 nucleotide sequence: TGTGCCAGCAGTTTTTTGGACAGGTGGAATTCACCCCTCCACTTT. Translated, it gives CASSFLDRWNSPLHF.

The rearrangement joins TRBV19 to TRBJ2-1; 11 nucleotides line up with TRBD2. This CDR3 region has 15 residues. Per the germline V gene, CDR1 is LNHDA and CDR2 is SQIVND (reference sequence). Trimming took 9 bases from V and 5 from J; bases not matched to a gene: 9. This chain's CDR3 is CASSILAGDHNEQFF. CDR3 nucleotide sequence: TGTGCCAGCAGCATACTAGCGGGGGACCACAATGAGCAGTTCTTC.

The V and J genes are TRBV5-1 and TRBJ2-3; D remains unclear. The V gene's germline CDR1 is SGHRS and CDR2 YFSETQ. The length of the CDR3 is 12 residues. V lost 0 bases, J lost 5 bases, and 4 bases lay in between. Here the CDR3 reads CASSLVGDTQYF. The DNA for the CDR3 is TGCGCCAGCAGCTTGGTAGGAGATACGCAGTATTTT.

The chain has TRBV5-1 and TRBJ2-1, with D possibly TRBD2 on 7 matching bases. With 2 bases removed from V and 4 bases from J, the gap between germline ends came to 13 bases. The CDR3 length is 15 residues. The germline V gene encodes CDR1 SGHRS and CDR2 YFSETQ. The CDR3 loop reads CASSFGGASYNEQFF. CDR3 nucleotides: TGCGCCAGCAGCTTTGGGGGGGCCTCGTACAATGAGCAGTTCTTC.

The rearrangement links TRBV3-1 (or the pseudogene TRBV3-2) to TRBJ1-1, with a weak D call TRBD1 (6 bases). V lost 4 bases and J 4 bases, leaving 13 bases between the germline ends. The CDR3 is 14 amino acids. Germline V gives CDR1 LGHDT, CDR2 YNNKEL (reference sequence). The CDR3 DNA is TGTGCCAGCAGCCGGACAGATACCGGCACTGAAGCTTTCTTT. This encodes CASSRTDTGTEAFF.

V usage is TRBV5-5 and J usage is TRBJ2-7, with 11 bases aligning to TRBD1. V was pared by 3 bases and J by 3 bases, with 2 bases of the junction left unmatched. Germline V lookup: CDR1 SGHKS, CDR2 YYEKEE (reference sequence). This CDR3 is built from 14 residues. CDR3 in DNA: TGTGCCAGCAGCTGGACAGGGGGCAACTACGAGCAGTACTTC. Amino acids: CASSWTGGNYEQYF.

The table lists this clone with a count of one. Written as DNA, the CDR3 is TGTGCCAGCAGCCAAGGAACAGGGGGAAATGAGCAGTTCTTC. It yields the protein CASSQGTGGNEQFF. This rearrangement joins TRBV3-1 (or the pseudogene TRBV3-2) to TRBJ2-1; 8 nucleotides align to TRBD1. The V and J ends lost 1 base and 7 bases, in that order; junction bases with no gene match: 3. The CDR3 runs 14 residues. Germline CDR1 reads LGHDT; CDR2 reads YNNKEL (reference sequence).

The chain couples TRBV7-2 to TRBJ2-7, with 7 bases identical to TRBD2. Germline V gene lookup returns CDR1 SGHTA and CDR2 FQGNSA. After removal of 1 base from V and 3 bases from J, the junction contained 6 bases not matched to a gene. The CDR3 is 15 amino acids. The CDR3 nucleotides are TGTGCCAGCAGCTTAGGTCAGGGACTATACTACGAGCAGTACTTC. Translated: CASSLGQGLYYEQYF.

The V and J genes are TRBV7-2 and TRBJ2-7, with D hard to call. The CDR3 is 11 residues long. Germline V CDR1 and CDR2: SGHTA, FQGNSA. V gave up 6 bases and J gave up 3 bases, with 6 bases separating them. This CDR3 is CASSFLYEQYF. The CDR3 DNA is TGTGCCAGCAGTTTCCTCTACGAGCAGTACTTC.

The gene calls are TRBV29-1 and TRBJ2-5; D ambiguous. The germline V and J ends were trimmed by 3 bases and 5 bases, with 10 bases remaining between them. Germline V gene lookup returns CDR1 SQVTM and CDR2 ANQGSEA. The CDR3 length is 12 residues. The CDR3 is CSVDLTRETQYF. The CDR3 DNA reads TGCAGCGTTGATTTAACGCGGGAGACCCAGTACTTC.

V and J are TRBV28 and TRBJ1-5; D may be TRBD1 (5 bases). The CDR3 sequence is 16 residues long. In germline, CDR1 is MDHEN, CDR2 SYDVKM. V was cut by 3 bases and J by 0 bases, with 12 bases left in between. The CDR3 reads CASSLDTVYSNQPQHF. For the CDR3, the DNA is TGTGCCAGCAGTTTGGACACAGTTTATAGCAATCAGCCCCAGCATTTT.

V is TRBV30 and J is TRBJ2-7; TRBD1 is a possible D gene (6 bases). The V end lost 5 bases, the J end lost 3 bases, and 14 bases lay between the germline ends. Germline V gene data show CDR1 as GTSNPN and CDR2 as SVGIG (reference sequence). CDR3 size: 13 residues. This chain's CDR3 is CAWGQQHFYEQYF. The CDR3, as DNA: TGTGCCTGGGGACAGCAACATTTCTACGAGCAGTACTTC.

This sequence joins TRBV7-2 and TRBJ1-6; D possibly corresponds to TRBD1 (6 bases). The CDR3 extends over 16 amino acids. Germline assignment: CDR1 SGHTA and CDR2 FQGNSA. V dropped 5 bases and J dropped 6 bases, with 17 bases sitting between them. Written as DNA, the CDR3 is TGTGCCAGCAGCCCAGACGCGGGGGCGGCTAATTCACCCCTCCACTTT. Translated: CASSPDAGAANSPLHF.

The chain couples TRBV9 to TRBJ1-6, with 10 nucleotides matching TRBD1. The V gene end was trimmed by 0 bases and the J gene end by 9 bases; junction bases not matched to a gene: 3. Germline CDR1 is SGDLS and CDR2 is YYNGEE. The CDR3 has 15 amino acids. The CDR3 region has the DNA TGTGCCAGCAGCGTAGAGGGACAGGGGACTTCACCCCTCCACTTT. Protein product: CASSVEGQGTSPLHF. Full variable domain (rest looked up from reference TRBV9 and TRBJ1-6): DSGVTQTPKHLITATGQRVTLRCSPRSGDLSVYWYQQSLDQGLQFLIQYYNGEERAKGNILERFSAQQFPDLHSELNLSSLELGDSALYFCASSVEGQGTSPLHFGNGTRLTVT.

The rearrangement uses TRBV29-1 and TRBJ1-1; 8 bases line up with TRBD1. CDR3 length: 17 amino acids. Looked up from germline, CDR1 is SQVTM and CDR2 is ANQGSEA. Losses at the gene ends were 4 bases for V and 7 bases for J; bases not matched to a gene: 20. The CDR3 sequence is CSVVRSVRGPRLSEAFF. DNA for the CDR3: TGCAGCGTTGTAAGGTCGGTCAGGGGGCCGAGGTTAAGTGAAGCTTTCTTT. The variable domain in full, completed from reference TRBV29-1 and TRBJ1-1, reads SAVISQKPSRDICQRGTSLTIQCQVDSQVTMMFWYRQQPGQSLTLIATANQGSEATYESGFVIDKFPISRPNLTFSTLTVSNMSPEDSSIYLCSVVRSVRGPRLSEAFFGQGTRLTVV.

This sequence joins TRBV7-2 and TRBJ2-7; D remains ambiguous. Trimming pared 4 bases from V and 1 base from J, leaving 17 bases between. The germline CDR1 and CDR2 sequences are SGHTA and FQGNSA. This CDR3 is 16 amino acids long. CDR3 nucleotide sequence: TGTGCCAGCAGCTCCACAGATTTGGTAGGGTCCTACGAGCAGTACTTC. Translating it yields CASSSTDLVGSYEQYF. Together with reference TRBV7-2 and TRBJ2-7, the CDR3 gives the full variable domain: GAGVSQSPSNKVTEKGKDVELRCDPISGHTALYWYRQSLGQGLEFLIYFQGNSAPDKSGLPSDRFSAERTGGSVSTLTIQRTQQEDSAVYLCASSSTDLVGSYEQYFGPGTRLTVT.

J is TRBJ1-5 and V is TRBV6-5, with a possible D match to TRBD1 (5 bases). The germline V and J ends were trimmed by 4 bases and 3 bases, with 13 bases remaining between them. This CDR3 has 15 amino acids. The germline gives CDR1 MNHEY, CDR2 SVGAGI. CDR3: CASSSRDGYNQPQHF. The DNA for the CDR3 is TGTGCCAGCAGTTCCCGGGACGGATACAATCAGCCCCAGCATTTT.

CDR3 sequence: CASSEVSGEKLFF. The CDR3 DNA reads as TGTGCCAGCAGTGAAGTGTCAGGGGAAAAACTGTTTTTT. The genes are TRBV2 and TRBJ1-4; TRBD1 might be the D (5 bases). The CDR3 has 13 residues. The V end was cut by 1 base, the J end by 8 bases, with 8 bases between. Germline V gene sequence: CDR1 SNHLY, CDR2 FYNNEI. Full variable domain (rest looked up from reference TRBV2 and TRBJ1-4): EPEVTQTPSHQVTQMGQEVILRCVPISNHLYFYWYRQILGQKVEFLVSFYNNEISEKSEIFDDQFSVERPDGSNFTLKIRSTKLEDSAMYFCASSEVSGEKLFFGSGTQLSVL.

The chain uses TRBV3-1 (or the pseudogene TRBV3-2) and TRBJ2-2, with unresolved D. The CDR3 is made up of 19 amino acids. Trimming removed 6 bases from V and 2 bases from J, with 25 bases in between. Germline-derived CDR1 and CDR2 are LGHDT and YNNKEL (reference sequence). The chain's CDR3 is CASSSNLPQPRLNTGELFF. CDR3 sequence (DNA): TGTGCCAGCAGTTCCAACCTCCCACAGCCGAGGCTTAACACCGGGGAGCTGTTTTTT.

The CDR3 bases are TGTGCCAGCAGGGATGGCAGGGTCTACGAGCAGTACTTC. This sequence encodes CASRDGRVYEQYF. V gene TRBV28 combines with J gene TRBJ2-7; D may be TRBD1 (5 bases). Germline V gene lookup returns CDR1 MDHEN and CDR2 SYDVKM. The CDR3 runs to 13 residues. V gave up 6 bases and J gave up 3 bases, with 12 bases separating them.

The CDR3 bases are TGCGCCAGCAGCCAAGTTACCTCCCCGGGACTAGAATTCGAAATATACAATGAGCAGTTCTTC. This encodes CASSQVTSPGLEFEIYNEQFF. This rearrangement joins TRBV4-1 to TRBJ2-1; 8 nucleotides align to TRBD2. The V and J ends lost 1 base and 4 bases, in that order; junction bases with no gene match: 21. The CDR3 is 21 residues long. The germline gives CDR1 MGHRA, CDR2 YSYEKL.

Turning to this clone: This sample includes further DNA sequences coding for the same CDR3. This sequence joins TRBV6-5 and TRBJ1-6; D call uncertain. Trimming took 5 bases from V and 6 from J, leaving 8 bases between them. CDR1 and CDR2 (germline): MNHEY, SVGAGI. This CDR3 spans 13 amino acids. The chain's CDR3 is CASSRTGNSPLHF. The CDR3 DNA sequence: TGTGCCAGCAGTCGGACGGGTAATTCACCCCTCCACTTT.